One and the same sample provided the 28 T cell receptor beta chains below, sequenced in a study of blood T cells in healthy people across ages. With a J-beta primer mix and a sample-barcoded 5' primer, a second PCR ran about 7 to 12 cycles. A single record per CDR3 protein comes from TCRdb applying MiXCR to the 5' RACE reads. The sample comprises 790,000 or so distinct CDR3 sequences, about 47% of which are singletons, and roughly 20% rests with the top ten. Material for sequencing was blood. The origin of the receptors is a man of 80 years or more in good health.

In this sample, this clonotype turned up a few times. This chain connects TRBV12-3 or TRBV12-4 to TRBJ1-1, with no clear D. V gave up 1 base and J gave up 4 bases, with 13 bases separating them. The CDR3 runs to 15 residues. CDR3 amino acids: CASSLVGSMTTEAFF. The CDR3 nucleotides are TGTGCCAGCAGTTTAGTGGGCAGTATGACCACTGAAGCTTTCTTT.

This clonotype was found a few times. The rearrangement joins TRBV23-1 to TRBJ2-7; 9 nucleotides agree with TRBD1. TRBV23-1 is assigned to the ORF class and has an uncertain function. This CDR3 is built from 15 residues. The V and J ends lost 3 bases and 4 bases, in that order; junction bases with no gene match: 7. The CDR3 coding sequence is TGCGCCAGCAGTCAGCCGGGGACAGGGACATACGAGCAGTACTTC. As protein: CASSQPGTGTYEQYF.

The chain has TRBV29-1 and TRBJ2-7, with 8 bases matching TRBD1. The J call is in doubt because the DNA end fits TRBJ2-5 better. The CDR3 runs to 13 residues. Germline-derived CDR1 and CDR2 are SQVTM and ANQGSEA. The CDR3 protein is CSVEDRDCETQYF. The CDR3 DNA reads TGCAGCGTTGAGGACAGGGACTGTGAGACCCAGTACTTC.

This clonotype was picked up many times. V and J are TRBV29-1 and TRBJ2-3; 12 bases are shared with TRBD1. Germline CDR1 reads SQVTM; CDR2 reads ANQGSEA. This CDR3 is 13 amino acids long. Germline trimming cut 7 bases from V and 4 bases from J; bases unmatched to any gene: 3. The DNA of the CDR3 is TGCAGCGGGGGACAGGGGGCGGCAGATACGCAGTATTTT. It encodes CSGGQGAADTQYF.

The chain carries TRBV14 and TRBJ2-5; 7 bases are shared with TRBD2. Germline V gene sequence: CDR1 SGHDN, CDR2 FVKESK. Germline trimming cut 6 bases from V and 11 bases from J; bases unmatched to any gene: 12. The CDR3 totals 13 residues. CDR3 bases: TGTGCCAGCAGTCCAAGTTGGGGGAGGGAGCAGTACTTC. Protein sequence: CASSPSWGREQYF.

The chain couples TRBV9 to TRBJ2-3; D is perhaps TRBD1 (5 bases). V shed 0 bases and J shed 4 bases, with 6 bases lying between them. The CDR3 is made up of 13 amino acids. The V gene's germline CDR1 is SGDLS and CDR2 YYNGEE. The CDR3 region has the DNA TGTGCCAGCAGCGTAGTACAGGCAGATACGCAGTATTTT. It codes for CASSVVQADTQYF.

This clonotype was found a few times. The CDR3 loop is CSMRDSNEQFF. The CDR3 DNA is TGCAGTATGAGGGACAGCAATGAGCAGTTCTTC. The chain links TRBV20-1 to TRBJ2-1; 7 bases are shared with TRBD1. The CDR3 runs to 11 residues. V trimming: 8 bases; J trimming: 6 bases; junction bases outside the gene matches: 4. Per the germline V gene, CDR1 is DFQATT and CDR2 is SNEGSKA (reference sequence).

The chain has TRBV10-3 and TRBJ2-3, with 9 bases matching TRBD2. V shed 3 bases, J shed 4 bases, and the junction held 17 bases outside the gene matches. Germline values: CDR1 ENHRY, CDR2 SYGVKD. There are 19 residues in the CDR3. The CDR3 here is CAISDRAGGQVGSADTQYF. CDR3 sequence (DNA): TGTGCCATCAGTGACCGCGCGGGGGGGCAAGTCGGAAGCGCAGATACGCAGTATTTT.

V usage is TRBV12-3 or TRBV12-4 and J usage is TRBJ2-4; the match to TRBD2 covers 9 bases. V trimming: 4 bases; J trimming: 0 bases; junction bases outside the gene matches: 13. This CDR3 has 19 amino acids. The CDR3 bases are TGTGCCAGCAGTTCCCCTGGCGGGAGGGCCGGTGAAGCCAAAAACATTCAGTACTTC. Translating gives CASSSPGGRAGEAKNIQYF.

This clonotype was counted between two and nine times. CDR3 loop: CASSWTSALGEQYF. The CDR3 DNA is TGTGCCAGCAGTTGGACTAGCGCCTTGGGGGAGCAGTACTTC. V and J are TRBV27 and TRBJ2-7; 9 bases agree with TRBD2. V trimming: 4 bases; J trimming: 7 bases; junction bases outside the gene matches: 8. The germline gives CDR1 MNHEY, CDR2 SMNVEV (reference sequence). This CDR3 is built from 14 residues.

The rearrangement joins TRBV12-3 or TRBV12-4 to TRBJ1-1; D is unclear. The CDR3 loop spans 15 amino acids. The V gene lost 2 bases and the J gene lost 1 base, with 11 bases spanning the gap. In DNA, the CDR3 is TGTGCCAGCAGTTTAAGGTCGGCGGGGAACACTGAAGCTTTCTTT. Its translation is CASSLRSAGNTEAFF.

CDR3 loop: CSVPGASGLRYNEQFF. As DNA, the CDR3 is TGCAGCGTTCCGGGGGCTAGCGGTCTCCGGTACAATGAGCAGTTCTTC. The rearrangement uses TRBV29-1 and TRBJ2-1, with a possible D match to TRBD2 (7 bases). Germline V CDR1 and CDR2: SQVTM, ANQGSEA. The CDR3 has 16 amino acids. Between the trimmed V and J ends, which lost 5 bases and 4 bases, there was a span of 21 bases.

This clonotype came up once. The chain links TRBV20-1 to TRBJ2-3; a possible D gene is TRBD2 (6 bases). This CDR3 region has 17 residues. Germline assignment: CDR1 DFQATT and CDR2 SNEGSKA (reference sequence). Trimming pared 6 bases from V and 4 bases from J, leaving 26 bases between. The DNA of the CDR3 is TGCAGTGCCGAAGGGGCTAGCGATACCGCCCCCGCAGATACGCAGTATTTT. This translates into CSAEGASDTAPADTQYF.

This clonotype was picked up one time. The chain recombines TRBV5-1 with TRBJ2-7; D might be TRBD2 (5 bases). V lost 3 bases and J 3 bases, leaving 13 bases between the germline ends. This CDR3 region has 14 residues. Germline values: CDR1 SGHRS, CDR2 YFSETQ. Written as DNA, the CDR3 is TGCGCCAGCAGCTCGGGGTCGGGGAGCTACGAGCAGTACTTC. This encodes CASSSGSGSYEQYF.

This clonotype was counted only a few times. This chain joins TRBV3-1 and TRBJ2-1; D is undetermined. This CDR3 spans 15 amino acids. Per the germline V gene, CDR1 is LGHDT and CDR2 is YNNKEL (reference sequence). Trimming cost V 0 bases and J 1 base, with 7 bases left between them. This chain's CDR3 is CASSQDPDSYNEQFF. The CDR3 coding sequence is TGTGCCAGCAGCCAAGATCCCGATTCCTACAATGAGCAGTTCTTC.

The sample holds a few counts of this clonotype. This sequence joins TRBV28 and TRBJ1-4, with no clear D. Germline V lookup: CDR1 MDHEN, CDR2 SYDVKM. This CDR3 comprises 12 residues. With 6 bases removed from V and 5 bases from J, the gap between germline ends came to 7 bases. For the CDR3, the DNA is TGTGCCAGCAGCACAAACAATGAAAAACTGTTTTTT. Protein: CASSTNNEKLFF.

The rearrangement uses TRBV7-3 and TRBJ1-2; D may be TRBD1 (5 bases). Germline V gene data show CDR1 as SGHTA and CDR2 as FQGTGA. Trimming took 4 bases from V and 3 from J, leaving 12 bases between them. The CDR3 totals 14 residues. The CDR3 DNA reads as TGTGCCAGCAGCTACGCGGTGGGGGACTATGGCTACACCTTC. Translated: CASSYAVGDYGYTF. The variable domain in full, completed from reference TRBV7-3 and TRBJ1-2, reads GAGVSQTPSNKVTEKGKYVELRCDPISGHTALYWYRQSLGQGPEFLIYFQGTGAADDSGLPNDRFFAVRPEGSVSTLKIQRTERGDSAVYLCASSYAVGDYGYTFGSGTRLTVV.

This clonotype has only a few counts. The rearrangement links TRBV6-2 or TRBV6-3 to TRBJ2-3; tentative D call: TRBD1 (6 bases). CDR1 and CDR2 (germline): MNHEY, SVGEGT. This CDR3 is 16 amino acids long. The V end was cut by 6 bases, the J end by 0 bases, with 16 bases between. In DNA form, the CDR3 reads TGTGCCAGCAGGACGGACGGGACACACAGCACAGATACGCAGTATTTT. This codes for CASRTDGTHSTDTQYF.

The chain uses TRBV11-3 and TRBJ2-5; D unclear. Trimming pared 4 bases from V and 5 bases from J, leaving 14 bases between. The V gene's germline CDR1 is SGHNT and CDR2 YENEEA. The CDR3 length is 14 residues. The CDR3 sequence is CASSSPPIRETQYF. The CDR3 DNA sequence: TGTGCCAGCAGCTCCCCCCCCATCAGGGAGACCCAGTACTTC.

Of note for this clonotype: A much larger clone differs by one base, so this may be a read error. The chain is built from TRBV9 and TRBJ2-1; 7 bases line up with TRBD2. With the DNA end fitting TRBJ2-7 better, the J assignment may be wrong. The length of the CDR3 is 14 residues. Per the germline V gene, CDR1 is SGDLS and CDR2 is YYNGEE. The CDR3: CASSPGGGYNEQYF. The CDR3, as DNA: TGTGCCAGCAGCCCCGGCGGGGGATACAATGAGCAGTACTTC.

The CDR3 sequence is CASSDGQAHSYEQYF. CDR3 in DNA: TGTGCCAGCAGTGACGGCCAGGCCCACTCCTACGAGCAGTACTTC. This chain links TRBV2 with TRBJ2-7; D is unresolved. Trimming cost V 3 bases and J 0 bases, with 12 bases left between them. In germline, CDR1 is SNHLY, CDR2 FYNNEI. The CDR3 covers 15 residues.

The chain recombines TRBV28 with TRBJ2-5; 9 bases line up with TRBD2. CDR1 is MDHEN, CDR2 SYDVKM, per germline. The CDR3 is 14 residues long. Germline trimming cut 6 bases from V and 5 bases from J; bases unmatched to any gene: 7. The CDR3 sequence is CASRTGTSRETQYF. In DNA form, the CDR3 reads TGTGCCAGCAGAACCGGGACTAGCCGGGAGACCCAGTACTTC.

This chain joins TRBV11-2 and TRBJ2-3; D remains ambiguous. In germline, CDR1 is SGHAT, CDR2 FQNNGV. The CDR3 covers 14 residues. V lost 0 bases to trimming and J lost 6 bases, with 10 bases between them. The CDR3 region has the DNA TGTGCCAGCAGCTTAGACGCGGTACGGGATACGCAGTATTTT. Translating it yields CASSLDAVRDTQYF.

This clonotype has only a few counts. The CDR3 reads CSASPTGNSNQPQHF. CDR3 DNA: TGCAGTGCTAGCCCGACAGGGAATAGCAATCAGCCCCAGCATTTT. The chain recombines TRBV20-1 with TRBJ1-5; 7 bases fit TRBD1. The junction had 5 bases not matched to a gene; V was cut back by 3 bases and J by 0 bases. This CDR3 is built from 15 residues. Germline V gives CDR1 DFQATT, CDR2 SNEGSKA (reference sequence).

The V and J genes are TRBV12-3 or TRBV12-4 and TRBJ2-5; 10 positions match TRBD1. J gave up 1 base and V 3 bases, and 8 bases lay outside the gene matches. The CDR3 loop spans 17 amino acids. The CDR3 DNA reads as TGTGCCAGCAGTTTTAGAGCGGACAGGGGGTTCCAAGAGACCCAGTACTTC. This encodes CASSFRADRGFQETQYF.

This clonotype was detected a few times. J is TRBJ1-2 and V is TRBV4-3; D is unclear. Germline CDR1 LGHNA, CDR2 YSLEER. This CDR3 comprises 15 residues. Trimming shortened V by 0 bases and J by 6 bases, and 14 bases separated the two germline ends. The CDR3 reads CASSQEAGLIHGYTF. The CDR3 coding sequence is TGCGCCAGCAGCCAAGAGGCGGGATTGATCCATGGCTACACCTTC.

The rearrangement joins TRBV29-1 to TRBJ1-1, with D possibly being TRBD1 (6 bases). Trimming took off 2 bases at V and 4 bases at J, with 11 bases between the two ends. This CDR3 comprises 13 residues. CDR1 is SQVTM, CDR2 ANQGSEA, per germline. CDR3 protein: CSVELTGPTEAFF. CDR3 DNA sequence: TGCAGCGTTGAACTAACAGGGCCCACTGAAGCTTTCTTT.

The chain uses TRBV6-5 and TRBJ2-5; D gene uncertain. Trimming removed 0 bases at V and 0 bases at J, with 5 bases between. The CDR3 spans 14 residues. The germline V gene has CDR1 MNHEY and CDR2 SVGAGI. DNA for the CDR3: TGTGCCAGCAGTTACTCGAAGGACCAAGAGACCCAGTACTTC. Amino acid sequence: CASSYSKDQETQYF.